This entry lists 31 T cell receptor beta chains sequenced from one sample in a study of blood T cell repertoires in COVID-19. Some clones are missing from TCRdb's copy, which holds only in-frame ones; the method was immunoSEQ multiplex PCR. The sample lists approximately 140,000 clones, about four fifths occurring once. Sequenced sample: peripheral blood. These receptors were obtained from a human donor with acute or convalescent COVID-19. The donor label of this sample is uncertain.

This clone was seen more than once but under ten times. This chain connects TRBV7-6 to TRBJ2-7, with a tentative D call TRBD1 (5 bases). V was shortened by 2 bases and J by 8 bases, with 25 bases between the two germline ends. Germline assignment: CDR1 SGHVS and CDR2 FNYEAQ. The length of the CDR3 is 17 residues. CDR3 DNA sequence: TGTGCCAGCAGCTTATATACAGGCGGAACGGAACCCACCAAGCAGTACTTC. It yields the protein CASSLYTGGTEPTKQYF.

This chain joins TRBV11-2 and TRBJ2-1; TRBD1 aligns across 8 bases. With V trimmed by 5 bases and J by 7 bases, 4 bases remained unmatched. The CDR3 spans 13 residues. Germline CDR1 SGHAT, CDR2 FQNNGV. The CDR3 DNA sequence: TGTGCCAGCAGCGGGGACAGGTATAATGAGCAGTTCTTC. Translated, it gives CASSGDRYNEQFF.

This chain uses TRBV4-1 with TRBJ1-3, with no clear D. V was pared by 1 base and J by 0 bases, with 7 bases between. The CDR3 loop spans 15 amino acids. From germline, CDR1 is MGHRA and CDR2 YSYEKL. CDR3 loop: CASSQAPNSGNTIYF. CDR3 coding DNA: TGCGCCAGCAGCCAAGCCCCCAACTCTGGAAACACCATATATTTT.

The chain joins TRBV4-3 to TRBJ1-2; the D gene is possibly TRBD1 (6 bases). V lost 0 bases and J lost 4, with 15 bases in between. Per the germline V gene, CDR1 is LGHNA and CDR2 is YSLEER. The CDR3 is made up of 16 amino acids. The CDR3 nucleotides are TGCGCCAGCAGCCAAGATATCGGGGGGCGCGTCTATGGCTACACCTTC. Protein product: CASSQDIGGRVYGYTF.

This clone was counted only a few times. The chain joins TRBV6-2 or TRBV6-3 to TRBJ2-6; TRBD1 matches 8 bases. V shed 5 bases, J shed 2 bases, and the junction held 8 bases outside the gene matches. This CDR3 is built from 17 residues. The germline gives CDR1 MNHEY, CDR2 SVGEGT. For the CDR3, the DNA is TGTGCCAGCAGTCACGGACAGGGAAGAACTGGGGCCAACGTCCTGACTTTC. Its translation: CASSHGQGRTGANVLTF.

The CDR3 here is CASSPGQSPNEKLFF. In DNA form, the CDR3 reads TGCGCCAGCAGCCCCGGACAGAGCCCTAATGAAAAACTGTTTTTT. V usage is TRBV4-1 and J usage is TRBJ1-4; D possibly corresponds to TRBD1 (6 bases). Germline-derived CDR1 and CDR2 are MGHRA and YSYEKL. V lost 4 bases and J 3 bases, leaving 12 bases between the germline ends. There are 15 residues in the CDR3.

The rearrangement uses TRBV2 and TRBJ2-5; 10 bases line up with TRBD2. CDR1 SNHLY and CDR2 FYNNEI come from the germline V gene. V gave up 6 bases and J gave up 5 bases; unmatched junction bases: 9. CDR3 length equals 15 residues. Here the CDR3 reads CASRSAGGPMETQYF. The CDR3 coding sequence is TGTGCCAGCAGGTCAGCGGGGGGGCCCATGGAGACCCAGTACTTC.

The sample holds a few counts of this clone. CDR3 protein: CASSVGGDMSPLHF. In nucleotides, the CDR3 is TGTGCCAGCAGCGTAGGAGGGGACATGTCACCCCTCCACTTT. The chain employs TRBV9 and TRBJ1-6, with D tentatively TRBD1 (6 bases). In germline, CDR1 is SGDLS, CDR2 YYNGEE. V was pared by 0 bases and J by 10 bases, with 11 bases between. The CDR3 consists of 14 residues. Supplemented by reference TRBV9 and TRBJ1-6, the full variable domain reads DSGVTQTPKHLITATGQRVTLRCSPRSGDLSVYWYQQSLDQGLQFLIQYYNGEERAKGNILERFSAQQFPDLHSELNLSSLELGDSALYFCASSVGGDMSPLHFGNGTRLTVT.

The rearrangement uses TRBV19 and TRBJ1-1; 8 nucleotides line up with TRBD1. The germline gives CDR1 LNHDA, CDR2 SQIVND (reference sequence). There are 14 residues in the CDR3. V dropped 5 bases and J dropped 1; count of bases not matched to a gene: 3. The CDR3 sequence is CASSGTGPNTEAFF. DNA for the CDR3: TGTGCCAGTAGTGGGACAGGTCCGAACACTGAAGCTTTCTTT.

The rearrangement links TRBV6-2 or TRBV6-3 to TRBJ2-7; 7 bases agree with TRBD1. This CDR3 spans 14 amino acids. From germline, CDR1 is MNHEY and CDR2 SVGEGT. The V segment lost 6 bases and the J segment 7 bases; nucleotides outside the gene matches: 12. The CDR3 here is CASSSGTVKREQYF. The CDR3 DNA reads TGTGCCAGCAGCTCCGGGACAGTAAAGAGGGAGCAGTACTTC.

This chain links TRBV7-2 with TRBJ2-2; 8 nucleotides agree with TRBD2. CDR3 length: 15 residues. After removal of 5 bases from V and 9 bases from J, the junction contained 11 bases not matched to a gene. Germline values: CDR1 SGHTA, CDR2 FQGNSA. DNA for the CDR3: TGTGCCAGCAGCCCAGAGGCGGGGGGTTCCCGGGAGCTGTTTTTT. It codes for CASSPEAGGSRELFF.

V usage is TRBV27 and J usage is TRBJ2-1; D perhaps matches TRBD2 (6 bases). Germline V gene data show CDR1 as MNHEY and CDR2 as SMNVEV (reference sequence). The ends were cut back, 6 bases at V and 5 bases at J, with 14 bases in the middle. The CDR3 loop spans 14 amino acids. The CDR3: CASRRIGGNNEQFF. CDR3 coding DNA: TGTGCCAGCAGGCGTATCGGAGGGAACAATGAGCAGTTCTTC.

The J gene is TRBJ1-1, the V gene TRBV30; D remains unclear. V lost 0 bases to trimming and J lost 1 base, with 21 bases between them. The length of the CDR3 is 18 residues. Germline assignment: CDR1 GTSNPN and CDR2 SVGIG (reference sequence). As DNA, the CDR3 is TGTGCCTGGAGTGTAGAATTGGGCTCTGGGTACGGGAACACTGAAGCTTTCTTT. Residues: CAWSVELGSGYGNTEAFF.

J is TRBJ1-6 and V is TRBV5-5; D call uncertain. Germline V gene sequence: CDR1 SGHKS, CDR2 YYEKEE (reference sequence). The CDR3 is 14 residues long. Deletions cut 0 bases from V and 5 bases from J, with 6 bases between. This CDR3 is CASSLGGDNSPLHF. CDR3 nucleotides: TGTGCCAGCAGCTTGGGGGGAGATAATTCACCCCTCCACTTT.

The chain is built from TRBV19 and TRBJ1-1, with 9 bases identical to TRBD1. The germline gives CDR1 LNHDA, CDR2 SQIVND (reference sequence). This CDR3 comprises 15 residues. V shed 5 bases and J 5 bases; nucleotides not matched to a gene: 9. CDR3 region: CASSARGQGGTEAFF. CDR3 nucleotide sequence: TGTGCCAGTAGTGCGCGGGGACAGGGTGGGACTGAAGCTTTCTTT.

The chain uses TRBV24-1 and TRBJ2-2, with 13 bases lining up with TRBD2. V was clipped by 3 bases and J by 6 bases; unmatched bases: 3. This CDR3 is built from 16 residues. CDR1 is KGHDR, CDR2 SFDVKD, per germline. The CDR3: CATSDTGTSGAGELFF. The DNA of the CDR3 is TGTGCCACCAGTGATACCGGGACTAGCGGGGCCGGGGAGCTGTTTTTT.

The chain's CDR3 is CASSPIGGGAGGSNQPQHF. CDR3 bases: TGTGCCAGCAGCCCCATCGGTGGGGGCGCGGGGGGAAGCAATCAGCCCCAGCATTTT. The chain uses TRBV7-3 and TRBJ1-5, with D perhaps TRBD1 (6 bases). V shed 5 bases and J shed 1 base, with 24 bases lying between them. The length of the CDR3 is 19 residues. Per germline, CDR1 SGHTA and CDR2 FQGTGA.

This clone came up a few times. Other DNA sequences in the sample encode the same CDR3. This chain links TRBV11-2 with TRBJ2-7; D not certain. CDR1 is SGHAT, CDR2 FQNNGV, per germline. CDR3 length: 11 amino acids. Trimming left V 4 bases short and J 4 bases short, with 5 bases between. DNA of the CDR3: TGTGCCAGCAGCTCTTCGTACGAGCAGTACTTC. This codes for CASSSSYEQYF. Combining the CDR3 with reference TRBV11-2 and TRBJ2-7 gives the whole variable domain EAGVAQSPRYKIIEKRQSVAFWCNPISGHATLYWYQQILGQGPKLLIQFQNNGVVDDSQLPKDRFSAERLKGVDSTLKIQPAKLEDSAVYLCASSSSYEQYFGPGTRLTVT.

The V gene is TRBV18, the J gene TRBJ2-7; 8 bases agree with TRBD1. The length of the CDR3 is 14 residues. Unmatched junction bases numbered 8, after V lost 6 bases and J lost 4 bases. CDR1 and CDR2 (germline): KGHSH, LQKENI. The CDR3 sequence: CASSPDRVGYEQYF. In DNA, the CDR3 is TGTGCCAGCTCCCCGGACAGGGTAGGGTACGAGCAGTACTTC.

The chain is built from TRBV10-3 and TRBJ2-5; the match to TRBD1 covers 8 bases. This CDR3 spans 15 amino acids. With 4 bases clipped from V and 1 base from J, the junction kept 5 bases outside the gene matches. Germline V gene sequence: CDR1 ENHRY, CDR2 SYGVKD. CDR3 sequence (DNA): TGTGCCATCAGTGGGGCAGGGGGCGGCCAAGAGACCCAGTACTTC. Residues: CAISGAGGGQETQYF.

The chain is built from TRBV5-1 and TRBJ2-2, with D unclear. The CDR3 is 13 amino acids. Germline V gene lookup returns CDR1 SGHRS and CDR2 YFSETQ. Trimming stripped 1 base from V and 2 bases from J, with 3 bases between. CDR3 in amino acids: CASSLPNTGELFF. The CDR3 bases are TGCGCCAGCAGCTTGCCTAACACCGGGGAGCTGTTTTTT.

J is TRBJ1-6 and V is TRBV5-1; 8 bases agree with TRBD1. Trimming cost V 4 bases and J 6 bases; bases outside gene matches: 3. Germline V gene lookup returns CDR1 SGHRS and CDR2 YFSETQ. The CDR3 length is 14 residues. Here the CDR3 DNA reads TGCGCCAGCAGCAGAGACAGGGGTAATTCACCCCTCCACTTT. Translation gives CASSRDRGNSPLHF.

This clone occurred a few times. V and J are TRBV9 and TRBJ1-3, with a tentative D call TRBD1 (5 bases). Germline V gene lookup returns CDR1 SGDLS and CDR2 YYNGEE. The V and J ends lost 3 bases and 0 bases respectively, with 16 bases between them. This CDR3 spans 17 amino acids. This CDR3 is CASSADLGLISGNTIYF. In DNA form, the CDR3 reads TGTGCCAGCAGCGCCGACCTGGGACTGATCTCTGGAAACACCATATATTTT.

The chain combines TRBV5-1 with TRBJ2-7, with TRBD1 matching over 8 bases. The germline V gene encodes CDR1 SGHRS and CDR2 YFSETQ. Unmatched junction bases numbered 8, after V lost 3 bases and J lost 3 bases. The CDR3 is 15 residues long. The CDR3 bases are TGCGCCAGCAGCTCCCCAGGACAGGGAATCTACGAGCAGTACTTC. Translating it yields CASSSPGQGIYEQYF.

The J gene is TRBJ2-3, the V gene TRBV29-1; 8 nucleotides match TRBD1. Trimming took 4 bases from V and 3 from J; bases not matched to a gene: 6. Germline V gene lookup returns CDR1 SQVTM and CDR2 ANQGSEA. This CDR3 comprises 14 residues. CDR3 sequence: CSVARQGNTDTQYF. In DNA, the CDR3 is TGCAGCGTTGCCCGACAGGGGAATACAGATACGCAGTATTTT.

This chain links TRBV4-1 with TRBJ1-1, with 9 bases aligning to TRBD1. This CDR3 comprises 15 residues. Germline V gene sequence: CDR1 MGHRA, CDR2 YSYEKL. J was trimmed by 0 bases and V by 3 bases; bases with no gene match: 2. The CDR3 region is CASSHRDRVNTEAFF. The CDR3 region has the DNA TGCGCCAGCAGCCACCGGGACAGGGTGAACACTGAAGCTTTCTTT.

The chain joins TRBV2 to TRBJ2-1, with D unresolved. V was shortened by 0 bases and J by 9 bases, with 9 bases between the two germline ends. This CDR3 has 13 residues. Germline V gene sequence: CDR1 SNHLY, CDR2 FYNNEI. CDR3 nucleotide sequence: TGTGCCAGCAGTGAAGCCGGTTGGAGTGAGCAGTTCTTC. Its protein is CASSEAGWSEQFF.

This clone was seen a few times. The V and J genes are TRBV15 and TRBJ2-1; the D gene is possibly TRBD2 (6 bases). CDR1 is LNHNV and CDR2 is YYDKDF in the germline V gene (reference sequence). V was clipped by 1 base and J by 8 bases, with 9 bases between them. The CDR3 covers 13 residues. CDR3 sequence (DNA): TGTGCCACCAGCAGAGTCGGGGGAGATGAGCAGTTCTTC. Translating gives CATSRVGGDEQFF.

The chain carries TRBV29-1 and TRBJ2-7; 9 positions agree with TRBD2. With V trimmed by 5 bases and J by 3 bases, 11 bases remained unmatched. The CDR3 has 15 residues. CDR1 and CDR2 from the germline V gene are SQVTM and ANQGSEA. CDR3 sequence (DNA): TGCAGCGTTATTATTCCAGCGGGGGGTGGCTACGAGCAGTACTTC. Its translation: CSVIIPAGGGYEQYF.

V is TRBV30 and J is TRBJ1-1, with D possibly matching TRBD1 (6 bases). The germline gives CDR1 GTSNPN, CDR2 SVGIG (reference sequence). Trimming took 3 bases from V and 7 from J, leaving 12 bases between them. The CDR3 loop spans 12 amino acids. The CDR3 region has the DNA TGTGCCTGGAGCAGGCAGGGGCTTGAAGCTTTCTTT. It specifies CAWSRQGLEAFF.

The chain carries TRBV5-4 and TRBJ2-1, with 7 bases lining up with TRBD2. CDR1 is SGHNT, CDR2 YYREEE, per germline (reference sequence). V lost 2 bases and J lost 0; bases outside the gene matches: 5. The CDR3 is 16 amino acids. The CDR3 region is CASSFSLAASYNEQFF. The CDR3 region has the DNA TGTGCCAGCAGCTTTTCCCTAGCGGCCTCCTACAATGAGCAGTTCTTC.